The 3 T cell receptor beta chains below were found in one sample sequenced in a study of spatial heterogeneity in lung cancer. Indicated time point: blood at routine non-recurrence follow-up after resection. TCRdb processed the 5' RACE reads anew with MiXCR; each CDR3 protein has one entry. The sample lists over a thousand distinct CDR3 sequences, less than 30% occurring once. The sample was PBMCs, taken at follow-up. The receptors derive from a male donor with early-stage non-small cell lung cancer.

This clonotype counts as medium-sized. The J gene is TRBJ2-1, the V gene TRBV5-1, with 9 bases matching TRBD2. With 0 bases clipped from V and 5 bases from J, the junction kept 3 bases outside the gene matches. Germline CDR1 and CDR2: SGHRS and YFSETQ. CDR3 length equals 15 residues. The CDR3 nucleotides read TGCGCCAGCAGCTTGGTTCCTAGCGGGAACAATGAGCAGTTCTTC. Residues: CASSLVPSGNNEQFF.

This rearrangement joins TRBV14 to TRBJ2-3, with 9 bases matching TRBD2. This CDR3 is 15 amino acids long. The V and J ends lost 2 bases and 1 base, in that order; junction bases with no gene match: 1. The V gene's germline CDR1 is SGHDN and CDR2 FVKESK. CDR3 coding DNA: TGTGCCAGCAGCCAAATAGCGGGAGGCACAGATACGCAGTATTTT. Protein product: CASSQIAGGTDTQYF.

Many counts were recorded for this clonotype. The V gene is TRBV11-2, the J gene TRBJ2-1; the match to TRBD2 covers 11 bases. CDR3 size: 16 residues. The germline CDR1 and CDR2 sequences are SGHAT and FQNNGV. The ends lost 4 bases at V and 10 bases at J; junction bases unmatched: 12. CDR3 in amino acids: CASSSEVTSGNQEQFF. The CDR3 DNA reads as TGTGCCAGCAGCTCGGAGGTGACTAGCGGGAACCAGGAGCAGTTCTTC.